This passage covers 9 T cell receptor beta chains from one sample sequenced in a study of naive and memory T cell subsets. Ligated cDNA underwent four rounds of PCR with nested alpha and beta constant region primers and SP2. TCRdb reprocessed the 5' RACE reads via MiXCR and lists one record per CDR3 protein. The repertoire holds more than 45,000 distinct CDR3 sequences, with 7.2% as singletons. An oligonucleotide containing a UMI was ligated to the 3' end of TCR cDNA. These receptors were collected from a male donor in good health.

The chain links TRBV7-2 to TRBJ2-7; D might be TRBD1 (6 bases). The CDR3 spans 14 residues. The ends were cut back, 4 bases at V and 6 bases at J, with 16 bases in the middle. CDR1 is SGHTA, CDR2 FQGNSA, per germline. CDR3 sequence (DNA): TGTGCCAGCAGCTCTTGGGACAAAGCCTCCGAGCAGTACTTC. As protein: CASSSWDKASEQYF.

Many counts were recorded for this clonotype. V usage is TRBV20-1 and J usage is TRBJ2-6; tentatively, D is TRBD1 (6 bases). This CDR3 is built from 16 residues. Germline V lookup: CDR1 DFQATT, CDR2 SNEGSKA (reference sequence). The V gene lost 3 bases and the J gene lost 4 bases, with 16 bases spanning the gap. The CDR3 is CSARVQQGPGANVLTF. The DNA of the CDR3 is TGCAGTGCTAGGGTTCAACAGGGTCCAGGGGCCAACGTCCTGACTTTC.

This clonotype was observed a handful of times. The rearrangement uses TRBV7-8 and TRBJ1-4; a possible D gene is TRBD1 (5 bases). V gave up 5 bases and J gave up 8 bases, with 24 bases separating them. This CDR3 has 17 amino acids. Germline loops: CDR1 SGHVS, CDR2 FQNEAQ. The CDR3 DNA follows: TGTGCCAGCAGCCCCATGGGGATGGGGGGAATTGGGGAAAAACTGTTTTTT. Protein product: CASSPMGMGGIGEKLFF.

The chain joins TRBV24-1 to TRBJ2-1; 7 bases fit TRBD2. V was pared by 7 bases and J by 0 bases, with 5 bases of the junction left unmatched. The CDR3 sequence is 15 residues long. In germline, CDR1 is KGHDR, CDR2 SFDVKD. Here the CDR3 DNA reads TGTGCCACCAGATCAAGCGGGGTCTCCTACAATGAGCAGTTCTTC. Its translation is CATRSSGVSYNEQFF.

There are a few counts of this clonotype. The chain carries TRBV10-3 and TRBJ1-5, with D perhaps matching TRBD1 (6 bases). Germline V gene lookup returns CDR1 ENHRY and CDR2 SYGVKD. Trimming shortened V by 11 bases and J by 6 bases, and 17 bases separated the two germline ends. The CDR3 extends over 13 amino acids. CDR3 in amino acids: CAVAGQGSQPQHF. DNA of the CDR3: TGTGCCGTCGCTGGGCAGGGGAGTCAGCCCCAGCATTTT.

This clonotype was seen only a few times. The V and J genes are TRBV20-1 and TRBJ2-1; perhaps D is TRBD1 or TRBD2 (5 bases each). V was cut by 3 bases and J by 5 bases, with 20 bases left in between. Germline-derived CDR1 and CDR2 are DFQATT and SNEGSKA (reference sequence). The CDR3 is made up of 16 amino acids. CDR3 in amino acids: CSARGRLVGDHNEQFF. CDR3 sequence (DNA): TGCAGTGCTAGGGGACGACTTGTGGGTGATCACAATGAGCAGTTCTTC.

The V gene is TRBV29-1, the J gene TRBJ1-2; possibly TRBD1 for D (5 bases). Between the trimmed V and J ends, which lost 8 bases and 0 bases, there was a span of 13 bases. The CDR3 has 13 residues. The germline V gene has CDR1 SQVTM and CDR2 ANQGSEA. The CDR3 spells CSFSQGANYGYTF. CDR3 DNA: TGCAGCTTCTCCCAGGGAGCTAACTATGGCTACACCTTC.

This clonotype has only a few counts. The chain uses TRBV15 and TRBJ2-1; 8 nucleotides line up with TRBD2. Germline V gene data show CDR1 as LNHNV and CDR2 as YYDKDF (reference sequence). The trim removed 5 bases at V and 0 bases at J, leaving 6 bases unmatched. CDR3 length: 16 amino acids. The CDR3 loop reads CATSGSGGSSYNEQFF. The CDR3, as DNA: TGTGCCACCAGCGGAAGCGGGGGTAGCTCCTACAATGAGCAGTTCTTC.

This clonotype was observed many times. V is TRBV2 and J is TRBJ1-2; no firm D call. The CDR3 is 15 residues long. V was shortened by 5 bases and J by 5 bases, with 18 bases between the two germline ends. Germline CDR1 SNHLY, CDR2 FYNNEI. The CDR3 coding sequence is TGTGCCAGCAGTCCCGCACTGGAACCGGGGTATGGCTACACCTTC. Translated: CASSPALEPGYGYTF.